One and the same sample provided the 19 T cell receptor beta chains below, sequenced in a study of human T cells and chemical hapten exposure. Each CDR3 protein is one row after TCRdb ran MiXCR on the RACE reads. This repertoire shows under 90,000 distinct CDR3 sequences, over 8.5% found once; its top ten account for 1.5%. Time point specified: healthy volunteer bleed at 6 weeks. The authors' total RNA extraction used unfractionated whole blood. The sample taken for sequencing was whole blood. The origin of the receptors is a male donor in good health. Some clones in this sample may be carry-over from other donors' samples.

The table lists this clonotype with a few counts. The V and J genes are TRBV3-1 and TRBJ2-3; 8 positions match TRBD2. Germline trimming cut 0 bases from V and 2 bases from J; bases unmatched to any gene: 13. CDR1 is LGHDT and CDR2 is YNNKEL in the germline V gene (reference sequence). The CDR3 totals 19 residues. The CDR3 region is CASSQDWSGGPIVTDTQYF. The CDR3 DNA reads TGTGCCAGCAGCCAAGACTGGAGCGGGGGCCCAATAGTCACAGATACGCAGTATTTT.

At least ten counts were recorded for this clonotype. This chain joins TRBV11-2 and TRBJ1-4; 7 bases map to TRBD1. This CDR3 region has 15 residues. J lost 5 bases, V lost 5 bases, and 8 bases had no gene match. Germline CDR1 is SGHAT and CDR2 is FQNNGV. The CDR3 loop reads CASSTYRGRNEKLFF. The DNA for the CDR3 is TGTGCCAGCAGCACGTACAGGGGCAGAAATGAAAAACTGTTTTTT.

This clonotype was counted ten times or more. This chain uses TRBV11-2 with TRBJ2-3; 7 bases map to TRBD2. Trimming took 5 bases from V and 2 from J; bases not matched to a gene: 1. Germline CDR1 and CDR2: SGHAT and FQNNGV. The CDR3 is 13 residues long. The CDR3: CASSRDYTDTQYF. CDR3 DNA: TGTGCCAGCAGCCGGGACTACACAGATACGCAGTATTTT.

This clonotype came up a few times. V gene TRBV20-1 combines with J gene TRBJ2-1, with a possible D match to TRBD1 (6 bases). The CDR3 loop spans 13 amino acids. With 6 bases removed from V and 7 bases from J, the gap between germline ends came to 16 bases. CDR1 is DFQATT and CDR2 is SNEGSKA in the germline V gene (reference sequence). The CDR3 region is CSANQGSENEQFF. CDR3 in DNA: TGCAGTGCGAATCAGGGGTCGGAAAATGAGCAGTTCTTC.

The chain combines TRBV6-2 or TRBV6-3 with TRBJ2-2; D gene ambiguous. The CDR3 is 13 residues long. Germline loops: CDR1 MNHEY, CDR2 SVGEGT. V was cut by 7 bases and J by 1 base, with 7 bases left in between. The CDR3 loop is CASTLRNTGELFF. CDR3 nucleotides: TGTGCCAGCACCTTACGGAACACCGGGGAGCTGTTTTTT.

This chain uses TRBV11-2 with TRBJ2-2, with D possibly being TRBD1 or TRBD2 (6 bases each). The germline CDR1 and CDR2 sequences are SGHAT and FQNNGV. The V end was cut by 2 bases, the J end by 12 bases, with 16 bases between. The length of the CDR3 is 14 residues. CDR3: CASSLRGPRDQLFF. CDR3 in DNA: TGTGCCAGCAGCTTACGGGGGCCGCGGGACCAGCTGTTTTTT. Looking up the rest from reference TRBV11-2 and TRBJ2-2 gives the full variable domain: EAGVAQSPRYKIIEKRQSVAFWCNPISGHATLYWYQQILGQGPKLLIQFQNNGVVDDSQLPKDRFSAERLKGVDSTLKIQPAKLEDSAVYLCASSLRGPRDQLFFGEGSRLTVL.

The V call is TRBV2, the J call TRBJ2-1, with 13 nucleotides matching TRBD2. This CDR3 is 14 amino acids long. CDR1 and CDR2 from the germline V gene are SNHLY and FYNNEI. The V segment lost 6 bases and the J segment 4 bases; nucleotides outside the gene matches: 0. Here the CDR3 DNA reads TGTGCCAGCAGGGGACTAGCGGGGTACAATGAGCAGTTCTTC. Translated: CASRGLAGYNEQFF.

There are a few counts of this clonotype. The V and J genes are TRBV12-3 or TRBV12-4 and TRBJ2-5; 13 nucleotides match TRBD2. V lost 6 bases, J lost 4 bases, and 8 bases stayed unmatched. The CDR3 sequence is 16 residues long. The CDR3 region has the DNA TGTGCCAGCAGGACCGCGGGACTAGCGGGACGAGAGACCCAGTACTTC. Translation: CASRTAGLAGRETQYF.

This clonotype came up a few times. CDR3 amino acids: CASSQGRGDQAFF. DNA for the CDR3: TGTGCCAGCAGCCAAGGTCGCGGAGACCAAGCTTTCTTT. The rearrangement uses TRBV4-2 and TRBJ1-1; no reliable D call. V was shortened by 1 base and J by 9 bases, with 12 bases between the two germline ends. The CDR3 spans 13 residues. CDR1 LGHNA and CDR2 YNFKEQ come from the germline V gene.

This clonotype has ten or more counts. The chain couples TRBV7-6 to TRBJ1-4; the match to TRBD1 covers 10 bases. V lost 5 bases, J lost 2 bases, and 20 bases stayed unmatched. Germline values: CDR1 SGHVS, CDR2 FNYEAQ. This CDR3 has 21 amino acids. CDR3 DNA: TGTGCCAGCAGCACCTCCTACCCCGGGACAGGGGCCCGGGGGACTAATGAAAAACTGTTTTTT. This translates into CASSTSYPGTGARGTNEKLFF.

The CDR3 sequence is CASSQTPGGAGGQYF. The CDR3, as DNA: TGTGCCAGCAGCCAAACGCCCGGGGGGGCAGGCGGTCAGTACTTC. This rearrangement joins TRBV4-2 to TRBJ2-7, with 8 bases identical to TRBD2. CDR3 length: 15 residues. Germline-derived CDR1 and CDR2 are LGHNA and YNFKEQ. Germline trimming cut 2 bases from V and 10 bases from J; bases unmatched to any gene: 13.

This clonotype was counted many times. This rearrangement joins TRBV4-1 to TRBJ1-1; 7 bases fit TRBD1. This CDR3 has 16 residues. V was clipped by 1 base and J by 3 bases; unmatched bases: 8. Germline-derived CDR1 and CDR2 are MGHRA and YSYEKL. CDR3 DNA sequence: TGCGCCAGCAGCCAAGTGATGGACAGGCCGTACACTGAAGCTTTCTTT. This gives the protein CASSQVMDRPYTEAFF.

The chain is built from TRBV5-1 and TRBJ2-3, with 9 bases aligning to TRBD1. V shed 4 bases and J 1 base; nucleotides not matched to a gene: 7. Per the germline V gene, CDR1 is SGHRS and CDR2 is YFSETQ. CDR3 size: 16 residues. The CDR3 DNA sequence: TGCGCCAGCAGCCCTAAGACAGGGGGAGGCACAGATACGCAGTATTTT. This encodes CASSPKTGGGTDTQYF.

The sample holds a few counts of this clonotype. V usage is TRBV12-3 or TRBV12-4 and J usage is TRBJ2-1; 8 bases match TRBD1. J lost 7 bases, V lost 5 bases, and 7 bases had no gene match. This CDR3 is built from 14 residues. As DNA, the CDR3 is TGTGCCAGCAGTCTCCGACAGGGGAGGAATGAGCAGTTCTTC. It yields the protein CASSLRQGRNEQFF.

The chain combines TRBV5-1 with TRBJ2-2; the match to TRBD2 covers 13 bases. The J segment lost 4 bases and the V segment lost 2 bases, leaving 2 bases of the junction unmatched. Per germline, CDR1 SGHRS and CDR2 YFSETQ. The CDR3 has 16 residues. The CDR3 is CASSFRTSGSTGELFF. CDR3 nucleotides: TGCGCCAGCAGCTTCCGGACTAGCGGGAGCACCGGGGAGCTGTTTTTT.

The sample holds many counts of this clonotype. V usage is TRBV30 and J usage is TRBJ2-7; unclear D gene. Trimming removed 4 bases from V and 9 bases from J, with 19 bases in between. The germline CDR1 and CDR2 sequences are GTSNPN and SVGIG (reference sequence). The CDR3 spans 13 residues. CDR3 region: CAWITKDRAVQYF. The CDR3 nucleotides read TGTGCCTGGATAACCAAGGACCGGGCAGTGCAGTACTTC.

The chain has TRBV6-5 and TRBJ1-5; no definite D call. V lost 6 bases and J 3 bases, leaving 15 bases between the germline ends. The germline CDR1 and CDR2 sequences are MNHEY and SVGAGI. The CDR3 loop spans 15 amino acids. The CDR3, as DNA: TGTGCCAGCAGCCCCCGGGGAGGGCCCAATCAGCCCCAGCATTTT. This codes for CASSPRGGPNQPQHF.

This clonotype has at least ten counts. The rearrangement uses TRBV7-9 and TRBJ1-1, with a possible D match to TRBD1 (5 bases). The CDR3 contains 14 residues. V was shortened by 5 bases and J by 5 bases, with 15 bases between the two germline ends. The germline V gene has CDR1 SEHNR and CDR2 FQNEAQ (reference sequence). This CDR3 is CASSLPVQGTEAFF. CDR3 in DNA: TGTGCCAGCAGCCTACCGGTCCAGGGAACTGAAGCTTTCTTT.

This clonotype has only a few counts. The rearrangement links TRBV11-1 to TRBJ2-2; D is possibly TRBD1 (5 bases). The CDR3 totals 16 residues. CDR1 and CDR2 from the germline V gene are SGHAT and FQDESV (reference sequence). Trimming removed 4 bases at V and 0 bases at J, with 12 bases between. The CDR3 DNA follows: TGTGCCAGCAGCTATCCGACAGAGTCGAACACCGGGGAGCTGTTTTTT. Protein sequence: CASSYPTESNTGELFF.